This is a list of T cell receptor beta chains from one sample in a study of T cells expressing NK-cell markers. Following a re-call of the 5' RACE reads, TCRdb has one entry per CDR3 protein and lacks DNA. There are a few hundred thousand distinct CDR3 sequences in the sample, with roughly 5.4% held by the top ten. What was sequenced was blood T cells: a sorted CD56 or NKG2C T cell subset, CD4+ or CD8+ T cells, or bulk PBMC T cells (not recorded which). Receptor source: a man aged 18 to 69 in good health. The CDR3 runs from the conserved cysteine through the conserved F or W. Each record gives: J gene, V gene, CDR3 protein.

J gene: TRBJ2-1
V gene: TRBV19
CDR3 protein: CASSWAGEPYNEQFF

J gene: TRBJ2-1
V gene: TRBV12-3/TRBV12-4
CDR3 protein: CASSYGLNSYNEQFF

J gene: TRBJ2-5
V gene: TRBV20-1
CDR3 protein: CSAADQGWGETQYF

J gene: TRBJ2-7
V gene: TRBV6-1
CDR3 protein: CASSPQGAAEQYF

J gene: TRBJ2-3
V gene: TRBV7-2
CDR3 protein: CASLPNGASTDTQYF

J gene: TRBJ2-5
V gene: TRBV20-1
CDR3 protein: CSARETGAHQETQYF

J gene: TRBJ1-1
V gene: TRBV5-4
CDR3 protein: CASTQRRDLNTEAFF

J gene: TRBJ2-7
V gene: TRBV16
CDR3 protein: CASSHWDSAYEQYF

J gene: TRBJ2-1
V gene: TRBV30
CDR3 protein: CAWSPGLVGGDEQFF

J gene: TRBJ1-1
V gene: TRBV5-1
CDR3 protein: CASSPGGTNTEAFF

J gene: TRBJ1-1
V gene: TRBV29-1
CDR3 protein: CSVRVKWQGENTEAFF

J gene: TRBJ2-5
V gene: TRBV9
CDR3 protein: CASSGGGRLQETQYF

J gene: TRBJ2-7
V gene: TRBV14
CDR3 protein: CASSQEKGGPYEQYF

J gene: TRBJ2-1
V gene: TRBV11-3
CDR3 protein: CASSAQGARSYNEQFF

J gene: TRBJ2-6
V gene: TRBV19
CDR3 protein: CASSAGVRANVLTF

J gene: TRBJ1-2
V gene: TRBV7-8
CDR3 protein: CASSLVYGDQSGRGYTF

J gene: TRBJ2-3
V gene: TRBV7-8
CDR3 protein: CASLGGESADTQYF

J gene: TRBJ2-5
V gene: TRBV2
CDR3 protein: CASRRGFGETQYF

J gene: TRBJ1-5
V gene: TRBV6-2/TRBV6-3
CDR3 protein: CASTTGTAPPQHF

J gene: TRBJ2-7
V gene: TRBV6-5
CDR3 protein: CASSEDRTWYF

J gene: TRBJ1-2
V gene: TRBV4-1
CDR3 protein: CASSRDRSINYGYTF

J gene: TRBJ1-2
V gene: TRBV5-1
CDR3 protein: CASRGAQGYGYTF

J gene: TRBJ2-2
V gene: TRBV6-1
CDR3 protein: CASTIRARQANTGELFF

J gene: TRBJ1-1
V gene: TRBV20-1
CDR3 protein: CSARAGAWVTEAFF

J gene: TRBJ2-3
V gene: TRBV11-1
CDR3 protein: CASSSTYTTDTQYF

J gene: TRBJ1-1
V gene: TRBV29-1
CDR3 protein: CSVDSFPFAEAFF

J gene: TRBJ1-2
V gene: TRBV9
CDR3 protein: CASSVAGLGSYGYTF

J gene: TRBJ2-7
V gene: TRBV9
CDR3 protein: CASSSGTDLYEQYF

J gene: TRBJ1-1
V gene: TRBV9
CDR3 protein: CASSPTGLMNTEAFF

J gene: TRBJ1-1
V gene: TRBV12-3/TRBV12-4
CDR3 protein: CASSSGFFGEAFF

J gene: TRBJ2-4
V gene: TRBV5-1
CDR3 protein: CASSPSGAWSKNIQYF